This TCR beta chain was found in a study of T cell therapy after organ transplantation. Broader study findings: Both transferred clonotypes and endogenous ones absent from products apparently reconstituted. Few nonresponder expansions may reflect low coverage from poor CD8+ yield. Pretherapy CD8 clonality inversely correlated with its fold change after therapy. Nonresponders had marked pretherapy clonal expansions and little post-therapy change.

Generated by immunoSEQ multiplex PCR, the TCRdb table keeps only in-frame clones and is missing some. The table shows approximately 2,300 clones, with 70% to 80% occurring only once. About this clone itself: Its antigen remains unidentified.

This CDR3 is built from 16 residues. The germline V gene encodes CDR1 SGHAT and CDR2 FQNNGV. Trimming shortened V by 5 bases and J by 7 bases, and 20 bases separated the two germline ends. The V gene is TRBV11-2, the J gene TRBJ2-2; the D call may be TRBD1 or TRBD2 (5 bases each). This receptor was obtained from a human patient who had received a solid organ transplant and had CMV disease. Sequenced here: CD8+ T cells from blood, sampled before autologous CMV-specific T cell therapy. CDR3 loop: CASSLGAGLRDGELFF. The CDR3 DNA reads as TGTGCCAGCAGCCTAGGGGCAGGACTCCGGGACGGGGAGCTGTTTTTT.